This T cell receptor (beta chain) is from a study of shared clonotypes between healthy human individuals (dated by TCRdb to about 2020). Study-level background: The cohort included three men and a couple of women between 18 and 49 years of age. Per donor, three plates each were used for CD4 naive and CD4 memory, two for CD8 naive, and one for CD8 memory. Blood TCR repertoires of about five healthy adults were deeply sequenced to estimate repertoire size and the extent of clonotype sharing between individuals. Libraries were prepared and TCR repertoires were sequenced by different laboratories using diverse techniques, in order to increase sequencing depth and limit assay-specific biases. Each donor's leukapheresis produced roughly between roughly 0.85 and 9.5 billion PBMCs.

For the CD8 naive samples, CD45RO-negative cells were positively selected for CCR7, yielding a CD45RA+CCR7+ population from which TemRA cells were excluded. Donors were healthy HIV-negative adults with no recently reported acute infections or vaccinations. Every donor was a Caucasian adult residing in Nashville, Tennessee, USA. After blood collection by leukapheresis, PBMCs were isolated using Ficoll-Histopaque density gradient centrifugation and then cryopreserved in the vapor phase of liquid nitrogen. Analytical flow cytometry was used to check the purity and quantity of every magnetically sorted T cell population. From each sorted fraction, genomic DNA was isolated and quantified by UV absorbance on a Nanodrop 2000c. CDR1 and CDR2 are read off the germline V gene (reference sequence) as LNHDA and SQIVND. Trimming costs V 0 bases and J 4 bases, and their ends lie 6 bases apart. The CDR3 has 14 amino acids, counting the end cysteine and phenylalanine. The retained sequence is limited to the CDR3, 42 bases, with the frame set at the first base.

Regarding this clone: Its antigen remains undetermined. The input lacks base qualities; no much larger clone sits a single base away.

TCR CDR3 regions were amplified from genomic DNA by multiplex PCR using the deep immunoSEQ assay. For each cell subset, the extracted genomic DNA was distributed evenly across all wells of several immunoSEQ 96-well plates, and each plate served as one replicate. Each replicate PCR for sorted subsets received about 210 ng genomic DNA, equal to tens of thousands of T cell genomes. Purified libraries were measured with a Qubit 3.0 fluorometer, size-checked on a Bioanalyzer 2100, and measured again with the KAPA Library Quantification kit. Each immunoSEQ 96-well plate was sequenced on its own single-read 150-cycle Illumina NextSeq 550 flow cell. The authors' analysis ran thus. The immunoSEQ output contained only junctional sequences without quality scores, so filtering could not match that applied to full-length reads. Sequences were annotated with PyIR, a Python wrapper for IgBLAST v1.9, using IMGT germline references to assign V/J genes and CDR3. Any read was removed if the V/J assignment was weak (E-value above 1e-6), the CDR3 was missing, or the read contained stop codons, out-of-frame junctions, or ambiguous translated residues. A V3J clonotype was defined by an identical inferred V gene, J gene, and CDR3 amino acid sequence. To compute the percentage overlap between repertoires, the number of shared unique clonotypes was divided by the size of the smaller repertoire. Repertoire richness was assessed with RTK rarefaction, the Chao1 estimator, and Recon v2.1 estimates of unobserved clonotypes. OLGA was used to compute generation probabilities for all TCRbeta clonotypes that the gDNA method yielded from a few donors. Imported from immuneACCESS, the table was reduced by TCRdb to in-frame sequences with V and J called. These copies leave out some clones; in studies compared against another copy, an unresolved V gene accounts for under half, and the cause of the remainder is not known. V, J and clone size were drawn from that table, and D and trimming were deduced from the DNA. For this sample the table gives hundreds of thousands of clones, of which 90% to 97% were detected only once. Around 0.1% of the sample belongs to the ten largest clones.

Overall study results and their limits: When several donors were compared, the shared fraction of clonotypes was around 5% for naive CD4, 3% to 4% for naive CD8, 2% to 2.5% for memory CD4, and 0.4% for memory CD8. Pairwise subsampling led to the expectation that sequencing depth would affect the degree of clonotype sharing among donors. Incomplete sequencing was indicated by rarefaction of sorted-subset datasets, despite the large sequencing depth. The small number of donors limited the genetic and exposure-history diversity represented. Only blood was sampled, and tissue TCR repertoires likely differ from those in blood. Higher generation probabilities were observed for clonotypes shared by all four sorted-subset donors than for non-shared clonotypes. Estimated clonotype richness was generally larger for naive than for memory subsets.

The V gene is TRBV19 and the J gene is TRBJ1-4, with an unclear D gene assignment. The source is a woman in her 30s in good health. The sequenced material came from naive CD8+ T cells sorted from blood. The cell subset or site label corresponds to: CD45RA+CCR7+. CDR3 region: CASSIDRINEKLFF. The DNA reads as follows: TGTGCCAGTAGTATAGACAGGATTAATGAAAAACTGTTTTTT.